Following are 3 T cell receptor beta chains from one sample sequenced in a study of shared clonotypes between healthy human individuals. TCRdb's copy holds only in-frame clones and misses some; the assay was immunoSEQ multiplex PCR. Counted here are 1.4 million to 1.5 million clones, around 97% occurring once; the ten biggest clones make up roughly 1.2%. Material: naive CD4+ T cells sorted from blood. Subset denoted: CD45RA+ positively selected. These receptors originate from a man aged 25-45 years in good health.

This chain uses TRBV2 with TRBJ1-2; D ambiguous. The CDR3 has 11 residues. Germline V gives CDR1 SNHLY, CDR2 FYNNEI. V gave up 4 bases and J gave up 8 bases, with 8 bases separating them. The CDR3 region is CASSAMGGYTF. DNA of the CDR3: TGTGCCAGCAGTGCGATGGGGGGCTACACCTTC.

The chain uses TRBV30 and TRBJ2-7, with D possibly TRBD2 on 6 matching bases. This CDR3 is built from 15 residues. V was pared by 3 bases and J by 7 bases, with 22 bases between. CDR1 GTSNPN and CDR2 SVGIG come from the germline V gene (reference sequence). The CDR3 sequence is CAWSDTGTYSGEQYF. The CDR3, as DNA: TGTGCCTGGAGCGACACCGGGACTTACTCGGGAGAGCAGTACTTC. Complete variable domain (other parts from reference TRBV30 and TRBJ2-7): SQTIHQWPATLVQPVGSPLSLECTVEGTSNPNLYWYRQAAGRGLQLLFYSVGIGQISSEVPQNLSASRPQDRQFILSSKKLLLSDSGFYLCAWSDTGTYSGEQYFGPGTRLTVT.

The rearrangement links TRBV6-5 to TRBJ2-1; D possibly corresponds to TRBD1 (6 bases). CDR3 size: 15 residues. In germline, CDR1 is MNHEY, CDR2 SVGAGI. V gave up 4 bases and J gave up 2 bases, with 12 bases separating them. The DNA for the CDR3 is TGTGCCAGCAGTTTCCACAGGGTGGCCTACAATGAGCAGTTCTTC. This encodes CASSFHRVAYNEQFF.